Included here is one TCR beta chain sequence, with context. The antigen remains undetermined. The data belong to a study of T cells in localized non-small cell lung cancer. Study-wide results and limits: An association was observed between higher blood T cell density and longer overall survival. Out of the top 100 tumor clones, a median around 56 were seen in adjacent lung. It was uninvolved adjacent lung that showed the highest T cell clonality, exceeding tumor.

The germline CDR1 and CDR2 sequences are SGHVS and FNYEAQ. This CDR3 region has 16 residues. J gave up 4 bases and V 5 bases, and 11 bases lay outside the gene matches. The assay was immunoSEQ multiplex PCR, and TCRdb's table has in-frame clones only and misses some. The data contain around 20,000 clones, around 91% of them seen just once; the ten biggest clones take up roughly 9.1%. V is TRBV7-6 and J is TRBJ2-5; 9 bases line up with TRBD2. The TCR was taken from a man between 35 and 75 years old with stage I lung adenocarcinoma. Sample: peripheral blood, taken before any cancer treatment. The CDR3 DNA reads TGTGCCAGCAGCGGCTCGGGACTAGCAATGGGAGAGACCCAGTACTTC. Translating gives CASSGSGLAMGETQYF.